This is a list of T cell receptor beta chains from one sample in a study of response to subunit inactivated influenza vaccine. TCRdb reanalysed the RT-PCR reads using MiXCR and keeps one entry per CDR3 protein. The repertoire consists of approximately 570,000 distinct CDR3 sequences, with 7.5% to 8.5% occurring once and the leading ten covering 10% to 15%. The specimen was PBMCs from blood, collected less than 30 months after vaccination. The receptors stem from a man aged 50 to 69 who received an inactivated influenza vaccine. Both conserved end residues are trimmed from each CDR3.

len	v_gene	j_gene	CDR3aa
11	TRBV11-1	TRBJ1-1	ASSFGQGAQAF
16	TRBV28	TRBJ1-5	ASKPGTTGGNSNQPQH
11	TRBV28	TRBJ2-1	ASSPRLYNEQF
11	TRBV11-3	TRBJ1-4	ASSLGRIEKLF
13	TRBV5-6	TRBJ2-1	ASSPGVGCYNEQF
13	TRBV7-9	TRBJ2-5	ASSPDPGLGETQY
12	TRBV3-1	TRBJ1-4	ASSHRSGREKLF
11	TRBV30	TRBJ1-4	AWSVRPNEKLF
11	TRBV29-1	TRBJ2-3	IGKAGFTDTQY
12	TRBV5-1	TRBJ1-1	ASSKGQGGTEAF
13	TRBV27	TRBJ2-1	ASSAGTGSFNEQF
14	TRBV28	TRBJ2-1	ASSAGGATGRNEQF
13	TRBV6-1	TRBJ2-7	ASSDGPQRTYEQY
13	TRBV10-3	TRBJ2-7	AISESKQGPHEQY
11	TRBV29-1	TRBJ1-3	SVQNPSGNTIY
14	TRBV5-6	TRBJ2-2	ASRNIQGGNTGELF
12	TRBV10-3	TRBJ2-2	AISLAGNTGELF